A selection of T cell receptor beta chains follows, all from one sample in a study of T cell responses to AZD1222 COVID-19 vaccine. Data came from immunoSEQ multiplex PCR; TCRdb stores just in-frame clones and leaves some out. Among around 35,000 clones, over 75% were seen once, and the ten largest hold approximately 10%. The sequencing here drew on peripheral blood, taken 28 days after the second AZD1222 dose. Every receptor here comes from an adult who received the AZD1222 COVID-19 vaccine. The CDR3 runs from the conserved cysteine through the conserved F or W. D genes are given only for firm matches. Clone size is not always given. Where it is, it says once, few, many or a class for expanded clones.

v_gene	j_gene	d_gene	abundance	CDR3nt	CDR3aa
TRBV7-2	TRBJ2-7	-	-	TGTGCCAGCAGCTTGGGGGCGGGGAGGTACGAGCAGTACTTC	CASSLGAGRYEQYF
TRBV3-1/TRBV3-2	TRBJ1-5	TRBD1	-	TGTGCCAGCAGCCAATGGACAGGGGGGGTGAGCAATCAGCCCCAGCATTTT	CASSQWTGGVSNQPQHF
TRBV29-1	TRBJ2-5	TRBD2	few	TGCAGCGTTGAGGGGGGACTAGCGGTCCAAGAGACCCAGTACTTC	CSVEGGLAVQETQYF
TRBV6-1	TRBJ1-4	TRBD1	-	TGTGCCAGCAGTGAAGCGGTTGCAGGGGGAAGTGAAAAACTGTTTTTT	CASSEAVAGGSEKLFF
TRBV6-5	TRBJ1-2	-	few	TGTGCCAGCAGTCCGCCGACTAACTATGGCTACACCTTC	CASSPPTNYGYTF
TRBV6-1	TRBJ2-1	TRBD2	once	TGTGCCAGCAGTACCCTAGCGGCGGGGTTCTTC	CASSTLAAGFF
TRBV7-9	TRBJ2-3	TRBD1	once	TGTGCCAGCAGCCGTTCCCGGGACAGGGGCCAGACAGATACGCAGTATTTT	CASSRSRDRGQTDTQYF
TRBV19	TRBJ2-7	-	once	TGTGCCAGTAGTAGTGGGACAACCGGTAACTACGAGCAGTACTTC	CASSSGTTGNYEQYF
TRBV7-2	TRBJ2-2	TRBD1	-	TGTGCCAGCAGCTCTCGGACAGGGGGCTTGGCCGGGGAGCTGTTTTTT	CASSSRTGGLAGELFF
TRBV29-1	TRBJ2-5	-	-	TGCAGCGTTGATACAGGGACCCTGTGGTACTTC	CSVDTGTLWYF
TRBV27	TRBJ1-4	-	-	TGTGCCAGCGGACCTCTCAATGGTGAAAAACTGTTTTTT	CASGPLNGEKLFF
TRBV5-5	TRBJ1-1	TRBD1	-	TGTGCCAGCAGCTCGACAGGGGGCAACACTGAAGCTTTCTTT	CASSSTGGNTEAFF
TRBV2	TRBJ2-7	TRBD1	-	TGTGCCAGCAGTATTACTGGACAGGGAAGAACCTACGAGCAGTACTTC	CASSITGQGRTYEQYF
TRBV28	TRBJ1-3	-	-	TGTGCCAGCAGTTTTCGGGGATCTGGAAACACCATATATTTT	CASSFRGSGNTIYF
TRBV5-1	TRBJ1-1	-	-	TGCGCCAGCAGCTTGTTGGGGAACACTGAAGCTTTCTTT	CASSLLGNTEAFF
TRBV5-4	TRBJ2-1	-	-	TGTGCCAGCCATTTCACAGCCGGCGTGAACAATGAGCAGTTCTTC	CASHFTAGVNNEQFF
TRBV7-3	TRBJ2-1	TRBD2	-	TGTGCCAGCCCTTTAATCCCACTAGCGGGAATCAATGAGCAGTTCTTC	CASPLIPLAGINEQFF
TRBV18	TRBJ2-1	TRBD2	-	TGTGCCAGCTCACCAGCCGGGACTAGCGGGGCTTCCTCCTACAATGAGCAGTTCTTC	CASSPAGTSGASSYNEQFF
TRBV10-2	TRBJ2-5	TRBD1	-	TGCGCCAGCAGCCTACAGGGGCGTAGCGAGACCCAGTACTTC	CASSLQGRSETQYF
TRBV2	TRBJ1-2	TRBD1	-	TGTGCCAGCAACCAGGGGGCTAGACAGCCTCTATATGGCTACACCTTC	CASNQGARQPLYGYTF
TRBV10-3	TRBJ1-5	TRBD1	-	TGTGCCATCAGTGAGTCAAGGACAGGGGGCGGCAATCAGCCCCAGCATTTT	CAISESRTGGGNQPQHF
TRBV7-2	TRBJ2-7	-	-	TGTGCCAGCAGCTTAGCACTTCCGGGCCTATACGAGCAGTACTTC	CASSLALPGLYEQYF
TRBV5-6	TRBJ1-2	-	once	TGTGCCAGCAGCTTGGTAGGGGCCGCTAACTATGGCTACACCTTC	CASSLVGAANYGYTF
TRBV5-6	TRBJ1-1	-	-	TGTGCCAGCCTATGGGGGAACACTGAAGCTTTCTTT	CASLWGNTEAFF
TRBV6-5	TRBJ1-1	-	-	TGTGCCAGCGGGCTAACCTTGGGGGGGTCTGAAGCTTTCTTT	CASGLTLGGSEAFF
TRBV5-1	TRBJ1-1	TRBD1	-	TGCGCCAGCAGCTTGGTGACAGGGGACACTGAAGCTTTCTTT	CASSLVTGDTEAFF
TRBV27	TRBJ2-5	-	-	TGTGCCAGCAGTGCATACCTTGGGTCACGACAAGAGACCCAGTACTTC	CASSAYLGSRQETQYF
TRBV7-3	TRBJ2-1	TRBD2	once	TGTGCCAGCAGCTCAGCTCGGACTAGCGGGAGCATCAATGAGCAGTTCTTC	CASSSARTSGSINEQFF
TRBV11-2	TRBJ1-1	-	-	TGTGCCAGCAGCTTAGCCCGTGTCACTGAAGCTTTCTTT	CASSLARVTEAFF
TRBV6-4	TRBJ2-2	-	-	TGTGCCAGCAGAAGACAGGTTTCGAACACCGGGGAGCTGTTTTTT	CASRRQVSNTGELFF
TRBV19	TRBJ2-3	-	-	TGTGCCAGTAGTATCCTGCCAGGCAGGGAGTCAGATACGCAGTATTTT	CASSILPGRESDTQYF
TRBV6-5	TRBJ1-1	-	-	TGTGCCAGCAGTTACGATGGGTTAACTGAAGCTTTCTTT	CASSYDGLTEAFF
TRBV5-4	TRBJ1-2	TRBD1	few	TGTGCCAGCGCCGGGACAGGGGAGTATGGCTACACCTTC	CASAGTGEYGYTF
TRBV19	TRBJ2-2	-	-	TGTGCCAGTAGTTTACGGGACGCGAACACCGGGGAGCTGTTTTTT	CASSLRDANTGELFF